Below are 18 T cell receptor beta chains sequenced from a single sample in a study of cytomegalovirus exposure and HLA in healthy donors. With 60 Vbeta and 13 Jbeta primers, the PCR was carried out. Generated by immunoSEQ multiplex PCR, the TCRdb table keeps only in-frame clones and is missing some. The table records 200,000 or so clones, approximately 85% of them present only once. The source material was PBMCs. These receptors originate from a woman aged 18-29 years in good health and CMV-seronegative.

The chain combines TRBV5-1 with TRBJ2-7, with 8 bases fitting TRBD1. This CDR3 has 13 residues. CDR1 is SGHRS and CDR2 is YFSETQ in the germline V gene. Trimming cost V 3 bases and J 5 bases; bases outside gene matches: 4. The chain's CDR3 is CASSWTGHHEQYF. The DNA of the CDR3 is TGCGCCAGCAGCTGGACAGGGCACCACGAGCAGTACTTC.

The genes are TRBV27 and TRBJ2-1, with D tentatively TRBD2 (6 bases). Per germline, CDR1 MNHEY and CDR2 SMNVEV (reference sequence). This CDR3 region has 14 residues. V dropped 2 bases and J dropped 6 bases, with 11 bases sitting between them. CDR3 sequence (DNA): TGTGCCAGCAGTTTAGGGGGGTCGCGCAATGAGCAGTTCTTC. Its protein product is CASSLGGSRNEQFF.

The table lists this clone with a few counts. The CDR3, as DNA: TGTGCCAGCAGTTTATCTGGGGAAGGGGATGCAGATACGCAGTATTTT. Translated, it gives CASSLSGEGDADTQYF. The chain has TRBV27 and TRBJ2-3; maybe TRBD1 (5 bases). The germline CDR1 and CDR2 sequences are MNHEY and SMNVEV (reference sequence). This CDR3 comprises 16 residues. Trimming stripped 0 bases from V and 4 bases from J, with 14 bases between.

V and J are TRBV5-1 and TRBJ1-1; D might be TRBD1 (6 bases). The V end lost 2 bases, the J end lost 7 bases, and 15 bases lay between the germline ends. CDR1 is SGHRS, CDR2 YFSETQ, per germline. The CDR3 covers 14 residues. This CDR3 is CASSFGQSVNEAFF. In DNA form, the CDR3 reads TGCGCCAGCAGCTTTGGACAGTCCGTTAATGAAGCTTTCTTT. The full variable domain, its missing parts supplied by reference TRBV5-1 and TRBJ1-1, is KAGVTQTPRYLIKTRGQQVTLSCSPISGHRSVSWYQQTPGQGLQFLFEYFSETQRNKGNFPGRFSGRQFSNSRSEMNVSTLELGDSALYLCASSFGQSVNEAFFGQGTRLTVV.

This chain uses TRBV5-1 with TRBJ2-7; 10 bases agree with TRBD1. This CDR3 region has 14 residues. Germline CDR1 is SGHRS and CDR2 is YFSETQ. V lost 0 bases to trimming and J lost 9 bases; unmatched junction nucleotides: 6. Here the CDR3 DNA reads TGCGCCAGCAGCTTGGGGACAGGGGGTAAGGGGCAGTACTTC. Protein sequence: CASSLGTGGKGQYF.

The chain's CDR3 is CASSFPTFRTSYYNEQFF. The CDR3 DNA reads as TGTGCCAGCAGTTTCCCAACCTTCCGAACTAGTTACTACAATGAGCAGTTCTTC. The rearrangement joins TRBV28 to TRBJ2-1; tentative D call: TRBD2 (5 bases). Trimming removed 3 bases from V and 3 bases from J, with 21 bases in between. This CDR3 has 18 residues. Germline V gives CDR1 MDHEN, CDR2 SYDVKM.

The CDR3 reads CASSERGGGREAFF. CDR3 nucleotides: TGTGCCAGCAGTGAAAGGGGCGGGGGCAGGGAAGCTTTCTTT. The rearrangement joins TRBV6-4 to TRBJ1-1, with D tentatively TRBD1 (6 bases). Trimming pared 3 bases from V and 8 bases from J, leaving 16 bases between. In germline, CDR1 is MRHNA, CDR2 SNTAGT. This CDR3 has 14 residues.

The chain joins TRBV7-2 to TRBJ1-2; D is unclear. The CDR3 length is 13 residues. CDR1 SGHTA and CDR2 FQGNSA come from the germline V gene. V was pared by 5 bases and J by 6 bases, with 13 bases between. CDR3 region: CASSPYPRDGYTF. The CDR3 bases are TGTGCCAGCAGCCCGTATCCCCGGGATGGCTACACCTTC.

The rearrangement links TRBV28 to TRBJ2-7; 7 bases map to TRBD2. This CDR3 comprises 15 residues. The ends lost 7 bases at V and 7 bases at J; junction bases unmatched: 16. The germline V gene encodes CDR1 MDHEN and CDR2 SYDVKM. The CDR3 DNA follows: TGTGCCAGCACCGACGGGACTACCCGATTGTTAGAGCAGTACTTC. Protein product: CASTDGTTRLLEQYF.

The chain is built from TRBV2 and TRBJ2-1; a possible D gene is TRBD2 (6 bases). There are 12 residues in the CDR3. Between the trimmed V and J ends, which lost 8 bases and 1 base, there was a span of 6 bases. Germline V lookup: CDR1 SNHLY, CDR2 FYNNEI. CDR3 coding DNA: TGTGCCAGCGGGAGGTCCTACAATGAGCAGTTCTTC. Translated, it gives CASGRSYNEQFF. Variable domain in full (rest from reference TRBV2 and TRBJ2-1): EPEVTQTPSHQVTQMGQEVILRCVPISNHLYFYWYRQILGQKVEFLVSFYNNEISEKSEIFDDQFSVERPDGSNFTLKIRSTKLEDSAMYFCASGRSYNEQFFGPGTRLTVL.

V usage is TRBV9 and J usage is TRBJ2-7, with 8 bases identical to TRBD1. The V segment lost 0 bases and the J segment 7 bases; nucleotides outside the gene matches: 12. CDR1 SGDLS and CDR2 YYNGEE come from the germline V gene. This CDR3 is built from 16 residues. CDR3 DNA sequence: TGTGCCAGCAGCGTAGTTTATCCGGACAGGGCAGGGGAGCAGTACTTC. It is translated as CASSVVYPDRAGEQYF.

Only a few counts were recorded for this clone. CDR3 residues: CASSVGNQPQHF. For the CDR3, the DNA is TGTGCCAGTAGTGTCGGCAATCAGCCCCAGCATTTT. The chain joins TRBV19 to TRBJ1-5; D not certain. Germline CDR1 reads LNHDA; CDR2 reads SQIVND (reference sequence). V lost 5 bases, J lost 2 bases, and 4 bases lay in between. This CDR3 contains 12 residues.

This chain connects TRBV2 to TRBJ2-5; TRBD2 aligns across 7 bases. This CDR3 has 18 amino acids. The V gene end was trimmed by 7 bases and the J gene end by 4 bases; junction bases not matched to a gene: 21. Germline V gives CDR1 SNHLY, CDR2 FYNNEI. CDR3 protein: CASTRPAGYESPRETQYF. CDR3 DNA: TGTGCCAGCACGCGGCCAGCGGGATACGAGTCGCCGAGAGAGACCCAGTACTTC. Together with reference TRBV2 and TRBJ2-5, the CDR3 gives the full variable domain: EPEVTQTPSHQVTQMGQEVILRCVPISNHLYFYWYRQILGQKVEFLVSFYNNEISEKSEIFDDQFSVERPDGSNFTLKIRSTKLEDSAMYFCASTRPAGYESPRETQYFGPGTRLLVL.

This chain joins TRBV5-4 and TRBJ2-1, with a possible D match to TRBD1 (5 bases). Germline V lookup: CDR1 SGHNT, CDR2 YYREEE (reference sequence). The V end lost 0 bases, the J end lost 7 bases, and 17 bases lay between the germline ends. The CDR3 totals 16 residues. CDR3 region: CASSLDRTINRNEQFF. CDR3 nucleotide sequence: TGTGCCAGCAGCTTGGACCGGACAATTAACAGGAATGAGCAGTTCTTC.

This clone came up once. V and J are TRBV28 and TRBJ2-7; 10 bases fit TRBD2. V dropped 8 bases and J dropped 3; count of bases not matched to a gene: 7. The CDR3 extends over 14 amino acids. The germline V gene encodes CDR1 MDHEN and CDR2 SYDVKM. CDR3 region: CASVASGSGYEQYF. CDR3 DNA sequence: TGTGCCAGCGTCGCTAGCGGGAGTGGCTACGAGCAGTACTTC.

This clone was recorded only once. V gene TRBV4-2 combines with J gene TRBJ1-3; D is unresolved. Germline lookup yields CDR1 LGHNA and CDR2 YNFKEQ. There are 12 residues in the CDR3. With 2 bases removed from V and 6 bases from J, the gap between germline ends came to 5 bases. CDR3 sequence: CASSQRQNTIYF. CDR3 sequence (DNA): TGTGCCAGCAGCCAAAGACAAAACACCATATATTTT.

The chain combines TRBV18 with TRBJ1-1, with D unclear. The germline V gene has CDR1 KGHSH and CDR2 LQKENI. This CDR3 comprises 13 residues. Trimming took off 2 bases at V and 3 bases at J, with 7 bases between the two ends. The CDR3 DNA reads as TGTGCCAGCTCACCAGGCCAGGACACTGAAGCTTTCTTT. Its translation: CASSPGQDTEAFF.

Concerning this clone itself: Distinct nucleotide sequences in the sample also encode this CDR3. V usage is TRBV27 and J usage is TRBJ2-1, with TRBD2 identical over 9 bases. This CDR3 is 14 amino acids long. CDR1 MNHEY and CDR2 SMNVEV come from the germline V gene (reference sequence). V dropped 3 bases and J dropped 5; count of bases not matched to a gene: 2. CDR3 nucleotide sequence: TGTGCCAGCAGTTTGGCGGGAGGGGACAATGAGCAGTTCTTC. Protein product: CASSLAGGDNEQFF.